This entry lists 15 T cell receptor beta chains sequenced from one sample in a study of blood T cell repertoires in COVID-19. Sequencing was performed with immunoSEQ multiplex PCR; in TCRdb, only in-frame clones are kept and a portion is missing. The table lists roughly 300,000 clones, around four fifths of them singletons. Material: peripheral blood. The origin of the receptors is a woman aged 45 to 65 who had recovered from COVID-19.

The V call is TRBV6-2 or TRBV6-3, the J call TRBJ1-6; 7 bases are a match to TRBD1. Germline-derived CDR1 and CDR2 are MNHEY and SVGEGT. CDR3 length equals 15 residues. Germline trimming cut 2 bases from V and 6 bases from J; bases unmatched to any gene: 4. The CDR3 sequence: CASSYRGTANSPLHF. In DNA, the CDR3 is TGTGCCAGCAGTTACCGCGGGACAGCTAATTCACCCCTCCACTTT.

CDR3 sequence (DNA): TGTGCCAGCAGCTTAGCCGGGACTAGCCTGCCAGATACGCAGTATTTT. It is translated as CASSLAGTSLPDTQYF. The gene calls are TRBV7-2 and TRBJ2-3, with 9 positions matching TRBD2. V shed 0 bases, J shed 4 bases, and the junction held 5 bases outside the gene matches. This CDR3 comprises 16 residues. CDR1 and CDR2 (germline): SGHTA, FQGNSA.

The gene calls are TRBV27 and TRBJ2-5, with 7 nucleotides matching TRBD2. Germline V lookup: CDR1 MNHEY, CDR2 SMNVEV (reference sequence). V trimming: 7 bases; J trimming: 0 bases; junction bases outside the gene matches: 8. The length of the CDR3 is 15 residues. CDR3 region: CASTLLAAHQETQYF. CDR3 in DNA: TGTGCCAGCACCCTCCTAGCGGCACACCAAGAGACCCAGTACTTC.

This clone was counted at least ten times. Other DNA sequences of this sample code for an identical CDR3. The chain combines TRBV4-3 with TRBJ1-4, with D hard to call. Per the germline V gene, CDR1 is LGHNA and CDR2 is YSLEER. V gave up 0 bases and J gave up 0 bases, with 8 bases separating them. The CDR3 runs 16 residues. This CDR3 reads CASSQDGGATNEKLFF. In nucleotides, the CDR3 is TGCGCCAGCAGCCAAGATGGCGGTGCAACTAATGAAAAACTGTTTTTT.

This clone was found a few times. The rearrangement links TRBV21-1 to TRBJ2-3; the D call of TRBD1 is as the table states it, not checked on the DNA. TRBV21-1 is designated a pseudogene. The CDR3 loop spans 20 amino acids. DNA of the CDR3: TGTGCCAGCAGCAAAGTAAAGGGGGCGACAGGGTCATTTAGCACAGATACGCAGTATTTT. Protein: CASSKVKGATGSFSTDTQYF.

This clone was seen only a few times. Other DNA sequences in the sample encode the same CDR3. This rearrangement joins TRBV6-1 to TRBJ2-7, with 10 positions matching TRBD1. This CDR3 is 14 amino acids long. J gave up 4 bases and V 2 bases, and 2 bases lay outside the gene matches. Germline V gene data show CDR1 as MNHNS and CDR2 as SASEGT. The CDR3 coding sequence is TGTGCCAGCAGTGAACCGGGACAGGGGTACGAGCAGTACTTC. Protein sequence: CASSEPGQGYEQYF.

The chain has TRBV3-1 (or the pseudogene TRBV3-2) and TRBJ1-6; D remains ambiguous. Looked up from germline, CDR1 is LGHDT and CDR2 is YNNKEL (reference sequence). The CDR3 length is 16 residues. V lost 4 bases, J lost 4 bases, and 14 bases lay in between. CDR3 loop: CASSRTPLLYNSPLHF. As DNA, the CDR3 is TGTGCCAGCAGCCGCACGCCACTGCTTTATAATTCACCCCTCCACTTT.

J is TRBJ1-6 and V is TRBV19; TRBD1 aligns across 9 bases. Germline CDR1 LNHDA, CDR2 SQIVND (reference sequence). J was trimmed by 6 bases and V by 5 bases; bases with no gene match: 5. The CDR3 loop spans 15 amino acids. CDR3 nucleotides: TGTGCCAGTAGTGCCCGGGACAGGGCTAATTCACCCCTCCACTTT. Residues: CASSARDRANSPLHF. The whole variable domain, remainder taken from reference TRBV19 and TRBJ1-6, is DGGITQSPKYLFRKEGQNVTLSCEQNLNHDAMYWYRQDPGQGLRLIYYSQIVNDFQKGDIAEGYSVSREKKESFPLTVTSAQKNPTAFYLCASSARDRANSPLHFGNGTRLTVT.

The chain has TRBV28 and TRBJ1-1; tentative D call: TRBD1 (6 bases). The V gene's germline CDR1 is MDHEN and CDR2 SYDVKM. V shed 4 bases and J shed 2 bases, with 23 bases lying between them. CDR3 length: 18 residues. This CDR3 is CASSSPGVAATVNTEAFF. The CDR3 DNA is TGTGCCAGCAGTTCCCCAGGGGTGGCCGCAACCGTAAACACTGAAGCTTTCTTT.

The chain links TRBV27 to TRBJ2-2; 10 bases are shared with TRBD1. The ends lost 1 base at V and 7 bases at J; junction bases unmatched: 9. The CDR3 spans 17 residues. Germline CDR1 is MNHEY and CDR2 is SMNVEV (reference sequence). The CDR3 region has the DNA TGTGCCAGCAGTTTATGGAAGACAGGGGGCTCTAACGGGGAGCTGTTTTTT. The encoded protein is CASSLWKTGGSNGELFF.

V is TRBV28 and J is TRBJ1-5; the D gene is possibly TRBD1 (6 bases). The CDR3 is 15 residues long. Trimming left V 5 bases short and J 5 bases short, with 16 bases between. Germline-derived CDR1 and CDR2 are MDHEN and SYDVKM. In DNA form, the CDR3 reads TGTGCCAGCAGTCAGGCAGGGGTCGTGGATCAGCCCCAGCATTTT. Encoded protein: CASSQAGVVDQPQHF.

V is TRBV11-3 and J is TRBJ2-1, with 15 bases fitting TRBD2. V dropped 4 bases and J dropped 6; count of bases not matched to a gene: 7. The CDR3 has 17 amino acids. Germline V gives CDR1 SGHNT, CDR2 YENEEA. CDR3 residues: CASSSSPGLAGGNEQFF. The CDR3 bases are TGTGCCAGCAGCTCTTCACCGGGACTAGCGGGAGGCAATGAGCAGTTCTTC.

The chain carries TRBV7-2 and TRBJ2-5, with no clear D. The CDR3 consists of 12 residues. Trimming left V 5 bases short and J 4 bases short, with 8 bases between. Germline values: CDR1 SGHTA, CDR2 FQGNSA. CDR3 bases: TGTGCCAGCAGCCTAAGTCTAGAGACCCAGTACTTC. Protein sequence: CASSLSLETQYF.

The genes are TRBV19 and TRBJ2-1; the D gene is possibly TRBD1 (6 bases). The V gene lost 3 bases and the J gene lost 7 bases, with 16 bases spanning the gap. This CDR3 has 15 amino acids. In germline, CDR1 is LNHDA, CDR2 SQIVND (reference sequence). For the CDR3, the DNA is TGTGCCAGTAGTATTTGGGGTTACAGGGCAAATGAGCAGTTCTTC. Translated, it gives CASSIWGYRANEQFF.

The J gene is TRBJ2-3, the V gene TRBV11-1; 11 positions match TRBD2. The V gene end was trimmed by 5 bases and the J gene end by 3 bases; junction bases not matched to a gene: 7. CDR1 and CDR2 from the germline V gene are SGHAT and FQDESV (reference sequence). The CDR3 runs to 16 residues. CDR3 in DNA: TGTGCCAGCAGCCCCTCTAGCGGGGGGCGTACAGATACGCAGTATTTT. Its translation: CASSPSSGGRTDTQYF.